Below, 18 T cell receptor beta chains from the same sample are listed, as sequenced in a study of T cell repertoires in cytomegalovirus infection. These receptors lack a known antigen. TCRdb reprocessed the reads via MiXCR and lists one record per CDR3 protein. The sample consists of around 100,000 distinct CDR3 sequences, 10% of them appearing once. The specimen sequenced was PBMCs, sequenced either directly or after in vitro stimulation (not recorded which). The receptors originated from a human donor in good health (CMV status not recorded). Some clones in this sample may be carry-over from other donors' samples.

This clonotype has a handful of counts. The rearrangement links TRBV13 to TRBJ2-1; 9 bases agree with TRBD1. The J segment lost 4 bases and the V segment lost 4 bases, leaving 14 bases of the junction unmatched. Germline lookup yields CDR1 PRHDT and CDR2 FYEKMQ (reference sequence). The CDR3 loop spans 18 amino acids. CDR3 protein: CASSSGQGIPLFYNEQFF. The CDR3, as DNA: TGTGCCAGCAGCTCCGGACAGGGGATACCTTTATTTTACAATGAGCAGTTCTTC.

This clonotype was counted at least ten times. The CDR3 reads CASSDRLAGYQTQYF. CDR3 bases: TGTGCCAGCAGTGACAGACTAGCGGGATACCAGACCCAGTACTTC. The chain employs TRBV6-1 and TRBJ2-5; TRBD2 aligns across 11 bases. Germline V CDR1 and CDR2: MNHNS, SASEGT. The CDR3 contains 15 residues. Trimming at V came to 3 bases and at J to 6 bases, leaving 6 bases not matched to a gene.

This clonotype was seen repeatedly, ten times or more. The CDR3 here is CASSLAQLAGTLTDTQYF. The CDR3 bases are TGTGCCAGCAGCTTAGCGCAGTTAGCGGGAACCCTCACAGATACGCAGTATTTT. V usage is TRBV7-6 and J usage is TRBJ2-3; 8 positions match TRBD2. Per germline, CDR1 SGHVS and CDR2 FNYEAQ. The CDR3 totals 18 residues. The ends lost 0 bases at V and 2 bases at J; junction bases unmatched: 10.

The chain is built from TRBV6-2 or TRBV6-3 and TRBJ1-2; a possible D gene is TRBD1 (6 bases). The ends were cut back, 5 bases at V and 11 bases at J, with 18 bases in the middle. Germline CDR1 is MNHEY and CDR2 is SVGEGT. The CDR3 is 13 residues long. CDR3 bases: TGTGCCAGCAGTCTGGTGGACAGTCGAAGGTACACCTTC. It translates to CASSLVDSRRYTF.

The table lists this clonotype with a few counts. The chain carries TRBV20-1 and TRBJ1-2; D gene ambiguous. Trimming cost V 1 base and J 1 base, with 4 bases left between them. CDR1 is DFQATT, CDR2 SNEGSKA, per germline (reference sequence). The length of the CDR3 is 12 residues. This CDR3 reads CSARALNYGYTF. The CDR3 DNA reads TGCAGTGCTAGAGCCCTTAACTATGGCTACACCTTC.

This clonotype has a count of ten or more. The chain combines TRBV7-2 with TRBJ1-2; D not certain. Germline CDR1 reads SGHTA; CDR2 reads FQGNSA. The CDR3 extends over 12 amino acids. V dropped 4 bases and J dropped 5 bases, with 8 bases sitting between them. The CDR3: CASSSRRYGYTF. The CDR3 nucleotides read TGTGCCAGCAGCTCCCGCCGGTATGGCTACACCTTC.

This clonotype was seen at least ten times. The rearrangement links TRBV2 to TRBJ1-4; D may be TRBD1 (5 bases). Per the germline V gene, CDR1 is SNHLY and CDR2 is FYNNEI. CDR3 length: 13 amino acids. V was cut by 6 bases and J by 5 bases, with 10 bases left in between. The CDR3: CASRGGGNEKLFF. The CDR3 DNA reads TGTGCCAGCAGGGGGGGAGGAAATGAAAAACTGTTTTTT.

A single count supports this clonotype. V gene TRBV18 combines with J gene TRBJ2-2; 7 bases align to TRBD2. Germline V gene data show CDR1 as KGHSH and CDR2 as LQKENI. After removal of 7 bases from V and 2 bases from J, the junction contained 4 bases not matched to a gene. This CDR3 has 14 residues. The CDR3 bases are TGTGCCAGCTTACCGGGACTAAACACCGGGGAGCTGTTTTTT. Encoded protein: CASLPGLNTGELFF.

This rearrangement joins TRBV11-3 to TRBJ2-1, with 8 positions matching TRBD2. V was clipped by 3 bases and J by 3 bases; unmatched bases: 4. Germline loops: CDR1 SGHNT, CDR2 YENEEA. There are 15 residues in the CDR3. The CDR3 spells CASSFILAGYNEQFF. The DNA for the CDR3 is TGTGCCAGCAGCTTTATTCTAGCGGGCTACAATGAGCAGTTCTTC. Full variable domain (outside the CDR3, taken from reference TRBV11-3 and TRBJ2-1): EAGVVQSPRYKIIEKKQPVAFWCNPISGHNTLYWYLQNLGQGPELLIRYENEEAVDDSQLPKDRFSAERLKGVDSTLKIQPAELGDSAVYLCASSFILAGYNEQFFGPGTRLTVL.

In its sample, this clonotype was seen many times. The chain links TRBV7-2 to TRBJ2-3; the match to TRBD1 covers 11 bases. Germline trimming cut 4 bases from V and 3 bases from J; bases unmatched to any gene: 6. This CDR3 is built from 16 residues. The V gene's germline CDR1 is SGHTA and CDR2 FQGNSA. In nucleotides, the CDR3 is TGTGCCAGCAGCTCCGTCGGGACAGGGGGGACAGATACGCAGTATTTT. Its protein is CASSSVGTGGTDTQYF. Full variable domain (rest looked up from reference TRBV7-2 and TRBJ2-3): GAGVSQSPSNKVTEKGKDVELRCDPISGHTALYWYRQSLGQGLEFLIYFQGNSAPDKSGLPSDRFSAERTGGSVSTLTIQRTQQEDSAVYLCASSSVGTGGTDTQYFGPGTRLTVL.

This clonotype showed up just a few times. The V and J genes are TRBV4-1 and TRBJ1-4; 8 nucleotides align to TRBD1. This CDR3 contains 17 residues. The germline V gene encodes CDR1 MGHRA and CDR2 YSYEKL. After removal of 1 base from V and 2 bases from J, the junction contained 6 bases not matched to a gene. In DNA form, the CDR3 reads TGCGCCAGCAGCCAAGGTTACAGGGGGGGTACTAATGAAAAACTGTTTTTT. Translation: CASSQGYRGGTNEKLFF.

In its sample, this clonotype was seen many times. The chain employs TRBV7-2 and TRBJ2-7; TRBD2 matches 7 bases. This CDR3 comprises 15 residues. V lost 5 bases to trimming and J lost 1 base; unmatched junction nucleotides: 8. Germline V gene data show CDR1 as SGHTA and CDR2 as FQGNSA. As DNA, the CDR3 is TGTGCCAGCAGCCTGGGAGGAGCGGGGTCCTACGAGCAGTACTTC. This sequence encodes CASSLGGAGSYEQYF.

At least ten counts were recorded for this clonotype. The chain recombines TRBV3-1 with TRBJ1-6; no clear D gene. Germline-derived CDR1 and CDR2 are LGHDT and YNNKEL (reference sequence). Trimming removed 2 bases at V and 9 bases at J, with 14 bases between. CDR3 length: 15 residues. The CDR3: CASSQRPQAGSPLHF. The DNA of the CDR3 is TGTGCCAGCAGCCAACGGCCCCAAGCTGGTTCACCCCTCCACTTT.

The rearrangement joins TRBV7-3 to TRBJ2-7; 7 bases are shared with TRBD2. This CDR3 comprises 15 residues. The J segment lost 5 bases and the V segment lost 1 base, leaving 8 bases of the junction unmatched. Germline-derived CDR1 and CDR2 are SGHTA and FQGTGA. CDR3 in amino acids: CASSLRSSGSHEQYF. CDR3 sequence (DNA): TGTGCCAGCAGCTTAAGGTCTAGCGGATCCCACGAGCAGTACTTC.

This clonotype was seen repeatedly, ten times or more. This chain connects TRBV7-2 to TRBJ1-4; D ambiguous. The CDR3 covers 12 residues. The ends were cut back, 1 base at V and 7 bases at J, with 4 bases in the middle. CDR1 and CDR2 (germline): SGHTA, FQGNSA. For the CDR3, the DNA is TGTGCCAGCAGCTTAGGGGGTGAAAAACTGTTTTTT. This sequence encodes CASSLGGEKLFF.

The chain recombines TRBV19 with TRBJ2-1; the D is unclear. CDR1 is LNHDA, CDR2 SQIVND, per germline (reference sequence). The CDR3 totals 11 residues. With 4 bases removed from V and 5 bases from J, the gap between germline ends came to 3 bases. CDR3 coding DNA: TGTGCCAGTAGTACCCACAATGAGCAGTTCTTC. This gives the protein CASSTHNEQFF.

This clonotype came up a few times. The J gene is TRBJ2-3, the V gene TRBV23-1, with D unclear. TRBV23-1 is assigned to the ORF class and has an uncertain function. The CDR3 is 14 residues long. Trimming took off 8 bases at V and 0 bases at J, with 12 bases between the two ends. The CDR3 sequence is CASESRLSTDTQYF. The DNA of the CDR3 is TGCGCCAGCGAGTCCCGACTGAGCACAGATACGCAGTATTTT.

This clonotype was recorded a few times. The chain couples TRBV7-8 to TRBJ2-7, with 10 bases aligning to TRBD2. Germline lookup yields CDR1 SGHVS and CDR2 FQNEAQ. The CDR3 runs 14 residues. The junction had 7 bases not matched to a gene; V was cut back by 2 bases and J by 9 bases. CDR3 loop: CASSLSRTSGVQYF. DNA for the CDR3: TGTGCCAGCAGCTTATCCAGGACTAGCGGAGTGCAGTACTTC.